These T cell receptor beta chains were read from a single sample in a study of blood T cell repertoires in COVID-19. Repertoires were generated with immunoSEQ multiplex PCR, while TCRdb's copy carries only in-frame clones and drops some. The data hold about 300,000 clones, with just over 85% observed a single time. Specimen: PBMCs or T cells enriched from blood (not recorded which). The receptor source for this set is a woman aged 18-29 years who had recovered from COVID-19. Each CDR3 is given with its conserved first and last residue. The order of the fields is J gene, D gene, V gene, clone size, CDR3 protein, CDR3 DNA. A D gene is named only where the DNA matches it firmly. Clone size is shown for a subset of rows, as once, few, many or a class of expanded clone.

>TRBJ2-5|.|TRBV7-3|.
CASSFGGGLETQYF
TGTGCCAGCAGCTTCGGAGGCGGGTTGGAGACCCAGTACTTC
>TRBJ2-7|.|TRBV5-1|.
CASSQDPGSSYEQYF
TGCGCCAGCAGTCAGGACCCGGGGAGCTCCTACGAGCAGTACTTC
>TRBJ1-3|.|TRBV5-5|.
CASSLWTEGNTIYF
TGTGCCAGCAGCTTATGGACAGAAGGAAACACCATATATTTT
>TRBJ1-2|.|TRBV5-8|.
CASSFRGNYGYTF
TGTGCCAGCAGCTTCCGGGGGAACTATGGCTACACCTTC
>TRBJ2-3|.|TRBV7-3|.
CASSRGTDTQYF
TGTGCCAGCAGCCGAGGCACAGATACGCAGTATTTT
>TRBJ1-1|.|TRBV10-2|.
CASKAGMNTEAFF
TGCGCCAGCAAAGCAGGGATGAACACTGAAGCTTTCTTT
>TRBJ2-7|.|TRBV2|.
CASSEVGGTYEQYF
TGTGCCAGCAGTGAAGTGGGGGGAACCTACGAGCAGTACTTC
>TRBJ2-7|TRBD1|TRBV5-1|few
CASSFGQGAGEQYF
TGCGCCAGCAGTTTTGGACAGGGGGCCGGCGAGCAGTACTTC
>TRBJ2-1|TRBD1|TRBV2|few
CASSGGTGSYNEQFF
TGTGCCAGCAGTGGCGGGACAGGCTCCTACAATGAGCAGTTCTTC
>TRBJ2-7|TRBD1|TRBV18|.
CASSTTGLPSYEQYF
TGTGCCAGCTCCACGACAGGGCTACCTTCCTACGAGCAGTACTTC
>TRBJ2-7|TRBD1|TRBV7-8|.
CASSLEDRLAYEQYF
TGTGCCAGCAGCTTAGAGGACAGGCTGGCCTACGAGCAGTACTTC
>TRBJ2-1|TRBD2|TRBV4-2|.
CASSQDRGLPEGNEQFF
TGTGCCAGCAGCCAAGATCGGGGACTACCCGAAGGGAATGAGCAGTTCTTC
>TRBJ2-3|TRBD2|TRBV11-2|.
CASSLGRLAGTDTQYF
TGTGCCAGCAGCTTAGGGCGGCTAGCGGGCACAGATACGCAGTATTTT
>TRBJ1-5|.|TRBV30|.
CAWKGESNQPQHF
TGTGCCTGGAAAGGAGAAAGCAATCAGCCCCAGCATTTT
>TRBJ1-4|.|TRBV2|.
CASSEGARLFF
TGTGCCAGCAGTGAGGGGGCTCGTCTGTTTTTT
>TRBJ2-1|.|TRBV7-9|.
CASSLPQYQGNEQFF
TGTGCCAGCAGCTTACCCCAATATCAGGGAAATGAGCAGTTCTTC
>TRBJ1-2|.|TRBV29-1|once
CSVGSGAFGGYTF
TGCAGCGTTGGGTCAGGGGCATTCGGTGGCTACACCTTC
>TRBJ1-1|.|TRBV18|.
CASSPLGGEGNTEAFF
TGTGCCAGCTCACCACTGGGAGGGGAGGGGAACACTGAAGCTTTCTTT
>TRBJ2-5|TRBD2|TRBV27|.
CASSFGTTQETQYF
TGTGCCAGCAGTTTTGGGACTACACAAGAGACCCAGTACTTC
>TRBJ2-5|TRBD2|TRBV5-1|.
CASSLGLAEGQETQYF
TGCGCCAGCAGCTTGGGTCTAGCGGAGGGTCAAGAGACCCAGTACTTC
>TRBJ1-5|TRBD1|TRBV19|.
CASSIGRRQGADQPQHF
TGTGCCAGTAGTATAGGCCGGCGTCAGGGGGCAGACCAGCCCCAGCATTTT
>TRBJ1-1|.|TRBV18|.
CASSGWEGPLNTEAFF
TGTGCCAGCTCGGGTTGGGAGGGGCCACTGAACACTGAAGCTTTCTTT